This TCR beta chain was identified during a study of blood T cells in healthy people across ages. Findings and caveats of the study: Older age coincided with a roughly linear decline in TCR beta diversity per million T cells.

Total RNA, at least 5.5 micrograms per sample, came from PBMCs. A second PCR of 7 to 11 cycles used a sample-barcoded 5' primer and a J-beta primer mix. The template-switch adaptor was a 5' adaptor with 12 random nucleotides. It tagged each cDNA molecule. Each of the samples gave a minimum of 2.5 million paired-end reads that contained CDR3. TCRdb processed the 5' RACE reads anew with MiXCR; each CDR3 protein has one entry. Among approximately 2,000,000 distinct CDR3 sequences listed, 39% were seen once. On this clonotype itself: The antigen is undetermined. Relative to the germline gene, one junction end is altered; a read error may explain this.

The CDR3 is 14 residues long. The germline gives CDR1 SGHRS, CDR2 YFSETQ. The chain combines TRBV5-1 with TRBJ2-5, with 14 bases that match TRBD2. Sequenced sample: blood. The TCR was taken from a human donor in good health. The CDR3, as DNA: TGTGCCAGCAGCTGGGGACTAGCGGGGGTAGAGCAGTACTTC. Encoded protein: CASSWGLAGVEQYF.